This T cell receptor (beta chain) was retrieved from a study of cytotoxic CD8 clonotypes in ibrutinib-treated CLL. The wider study: Median treatment time before response sampling was about 12 months, range 6 to 36. Notes on the study in general: Clonality at baseline surpassed age-matched healthy donors and tracked circulating CD8+ T-cell counts.

The method was immunoSEQ multiplex PCR; TCRdb's version includes in-frame clones alone and lacks a portion of them. The sample lists around 130,000 clones; 80% to 90% were seen once. This CDR3 region has 15 residues. Germline V gives CDR1 ENHRY, CDR2 SYGVKD. V lost 1 base and J 2 bases, leaving 11 bases between the germline ends. Note on this clone: Its cognate antigen is unknown.

The source of this sequence is a human donor with chronic lymphocytic leukemia. Material: PBMCs, obtained after 24 months of ibrutinib treatment. The chain employs TRBV10-3 and TRBJ1-2, with D hard to call. The CDR3 spells CAISEWQDKNYGYTF. For the CDR3, the DNA is TGTGCCATCAGTGAGTGGCAGGATAAGAACTATGGCTACACCTTC.